This TCR beta chain derives from a study of cytomegalovirus exposure and HLA in healthy donors. Looking at the study overall: Some 85 million unique TCRs, all from HLA-typed donors, were included in an early release of the data. Study-level results: There were about 160 TCR beta chains listed as cytomegalovirus-associated. For most TCR sequences rarity was the rule, although some public TCRs occurred in many donors. According to a later analysis, donors in an Asian-associated ancestry cluster reportedly had fewer N-insertions than the roughly 660-donor mean.

The PCR ran on 60 Vbeta and 13 Jbeta primers. Libraries were prepared by immunoSEQ multiplex PCR; TCRdb keeps only in-frame clonotypes and omits some of them. In the table there are 150,000 to 160,000 clones, about four fifths of which are singletons. As concerns this clone: Its target is not known.

V dropped 3 bases and J dropped 1 base, with 9 bases sitting between them. The germline V gene encodes CDR1 GTSNPN and CDR2 SVGIG (reference sequence). The CDR3 covers 13 residues. The chain joins TRBV30 to TRBJ1-1, with D possibly being TRBD1 (5 bases). Sequenced sample: PBMCs. This receptor was identified in a man aged 18 to 30 in good health and CMV-seronegative. In DNA form, the CDR3 reads TGTGCCTGGAGCCGGGGGACGAACACTGAAGCTTTCTTT. This translates into CAWSRGTNTEAFF.